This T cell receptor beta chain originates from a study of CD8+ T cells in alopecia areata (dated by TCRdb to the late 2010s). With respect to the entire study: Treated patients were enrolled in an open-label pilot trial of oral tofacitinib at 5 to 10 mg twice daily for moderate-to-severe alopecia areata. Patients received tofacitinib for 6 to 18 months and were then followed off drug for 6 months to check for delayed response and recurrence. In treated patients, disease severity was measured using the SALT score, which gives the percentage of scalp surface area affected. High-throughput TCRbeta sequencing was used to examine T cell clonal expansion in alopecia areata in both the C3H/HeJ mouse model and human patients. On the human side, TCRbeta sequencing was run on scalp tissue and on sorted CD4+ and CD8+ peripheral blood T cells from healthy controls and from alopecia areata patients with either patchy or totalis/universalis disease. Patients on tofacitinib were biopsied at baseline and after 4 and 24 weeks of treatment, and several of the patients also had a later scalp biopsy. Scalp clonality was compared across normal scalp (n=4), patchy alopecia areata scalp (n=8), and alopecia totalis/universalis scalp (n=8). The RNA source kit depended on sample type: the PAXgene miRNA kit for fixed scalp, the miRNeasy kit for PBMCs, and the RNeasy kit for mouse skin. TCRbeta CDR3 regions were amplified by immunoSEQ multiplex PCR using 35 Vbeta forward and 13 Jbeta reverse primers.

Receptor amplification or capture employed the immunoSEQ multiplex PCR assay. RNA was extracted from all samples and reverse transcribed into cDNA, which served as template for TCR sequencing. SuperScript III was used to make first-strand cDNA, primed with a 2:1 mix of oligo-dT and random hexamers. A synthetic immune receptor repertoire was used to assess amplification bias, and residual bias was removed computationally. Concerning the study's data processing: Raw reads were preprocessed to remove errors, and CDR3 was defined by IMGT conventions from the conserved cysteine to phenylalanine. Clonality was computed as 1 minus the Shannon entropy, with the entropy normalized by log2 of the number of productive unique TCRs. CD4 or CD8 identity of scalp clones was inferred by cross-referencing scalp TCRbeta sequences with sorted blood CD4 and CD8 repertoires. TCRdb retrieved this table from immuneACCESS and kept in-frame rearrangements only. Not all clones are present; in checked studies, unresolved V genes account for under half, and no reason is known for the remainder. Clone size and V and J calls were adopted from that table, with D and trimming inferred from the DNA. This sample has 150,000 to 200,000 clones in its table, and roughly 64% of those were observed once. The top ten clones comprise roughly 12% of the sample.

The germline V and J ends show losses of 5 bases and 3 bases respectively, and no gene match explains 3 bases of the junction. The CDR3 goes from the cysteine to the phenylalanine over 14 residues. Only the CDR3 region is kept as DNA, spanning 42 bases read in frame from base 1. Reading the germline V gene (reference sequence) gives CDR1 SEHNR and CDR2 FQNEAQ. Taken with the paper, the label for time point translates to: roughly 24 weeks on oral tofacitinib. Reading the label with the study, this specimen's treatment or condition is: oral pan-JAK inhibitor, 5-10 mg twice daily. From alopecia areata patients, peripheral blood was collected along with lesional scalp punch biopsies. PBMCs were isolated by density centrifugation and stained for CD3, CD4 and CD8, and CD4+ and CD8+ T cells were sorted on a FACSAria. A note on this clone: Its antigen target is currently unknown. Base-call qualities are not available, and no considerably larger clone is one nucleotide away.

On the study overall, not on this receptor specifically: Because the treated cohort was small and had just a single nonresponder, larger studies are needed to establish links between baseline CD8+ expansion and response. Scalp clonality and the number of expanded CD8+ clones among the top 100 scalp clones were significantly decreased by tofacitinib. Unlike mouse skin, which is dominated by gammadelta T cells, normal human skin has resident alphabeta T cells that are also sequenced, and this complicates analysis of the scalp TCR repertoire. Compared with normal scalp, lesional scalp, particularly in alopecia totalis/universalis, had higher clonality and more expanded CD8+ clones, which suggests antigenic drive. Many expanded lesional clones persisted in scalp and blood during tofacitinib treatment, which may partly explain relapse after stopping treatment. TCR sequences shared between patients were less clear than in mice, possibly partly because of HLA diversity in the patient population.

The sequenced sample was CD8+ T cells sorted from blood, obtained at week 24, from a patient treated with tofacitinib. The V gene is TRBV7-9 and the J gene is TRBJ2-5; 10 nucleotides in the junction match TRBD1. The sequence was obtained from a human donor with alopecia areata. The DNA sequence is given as TGTGCCAGCAGCCCAGGGACAGGGGAAGAGACCCAGTACTTC. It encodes CASSPGTGEETQYF.